The text below deals with one T cell receptor (beta chain). The antigen this receptor binds is unknown. Qualities for individual bases were not recorded, and no much larger clone is one base off. The library relied on 5' RACE. Reads for this sample came from an Illumina HiSeq 2500. A second PCR of 7 to 11 cycles was run with a J-beta primer mix and a sample-barcoded 5' primer. Each TCR beta cDNA molecule received a unique molecular identifier from a template-switch 5' adaptor carrying 12 random nucleotides. Each sample yielded at least 3 million CDR3-containing paired-end reads. First-strand cDNA synthesis was performed from all RNA using the Mint cDNA synthesis kit, with priming by a TRBC-specific oligonucleotide. Following uracil-DNA glycosylase treatment, a first 18-cycle PCR with universal primers M1SS and BC2_uni_R was performed on all cDNA. The original pipeline was this. Each sample was normalized by randomly selecting 1 million high-quality reads, each carrying a distinct molecular identifier. Instead of being binned into consensus sequences, reads with shared molecular identifiers were discarded. MiTCR, run with a Q25 quality threshold and the strictest error-elimination algorithm, handled CDR3 identification, clonotype clustering and error correction. A nonparametric unseen species model with Euler transformation was used to estimate a lower bound on total TCR beta diversity. TCRdb reprocessing: public reads trimmed at Q25 with fastp, clones called with MiXCR, in-frame beta chains kept. Records with the same CDR3 protein are collapsed into one entry carrying the most frequent genes and DNA. The V and J calls come from TCRdb's annotation, not from the publication. Across this sample there are about 1.4 million distinct CDR3 sequences, with 59% seen only once. The ten largest clones represent approximately 7% of the sample.

CDR1 and CDR2, per the germline V gene (reference sequence), are MNHEY and SMNVEV. Taken from cysteine to phenylalanine, the CDR3 has 16 residues. Left in the record is the CDR3 DNA by itself, 48 bases read in frame from the first base. Ends trimmed: V by 3 bases, J by 5 bases; bases unmatched to a gene: 7. This specimen comes from a study of blood T cells in healthy people across ages (dated by TCRdb to between 2014 and 2017). About the full investigation: In model experiments, template switching captured about one uniquely barcoded TCR beta cDNA molecule for every two T cells. The donors were split into four age groups: young (average about 16 years), middle-aged (over 35), aged (roughly 60) and long-lived (roughly 80). To track age-related changes in TCR beta repertoire diversity, the study relied on deep sequencing normalized with unique cDNA molecular identifiers. Two additional independent replicas of 1 million unique cDNA reads from the same blood draw were analyzed for two donors (one aged 18 to 29 and one aged 80 or older). Donors of different ages were randomly distributed across sequencing lanes to avoid experimental bias. General study outcomes and caveats: Compared with the aged group, the long-lived group had more naive CD4+ T cells, fewer expanded clones and increased TCR diversity, a pattern suggesting age selection. Because the CMV infection status of the donors was unknown, age-related changes in expanded clonotypes may potentially have been confounded. Estimates of total diversity from one million sequenced T cells were regarded as lower bounds and underestimates. Bulk unsorted PBMC profiling prevented conclusive comparison of naive and antigen-experienced compartments. Observed TCR beta diversity correlated strongly with the percentage of naive T cells measured by flow cytometry. As age increased, observed TCR beta diversity per million T cells dropped in a roughly linear way, and a significant reduction was already evident by age approximately 40.

The donors were roughly 38 Caucasian individuals from Russia, aged roughly 6 to 90 years, who were systemically healthy. Each donor gave 8.5 to 10 milliliters of peripheral blood, collected into EDTA-treated Vacutainer tubes. Ficoll-Paque density-gradient centrifugation was used to isolate PBMCs, with at least 6 million obtained per sample. Total RNA, at least 6 micrograms per sample, was extracted from PBMCs with Trizol reagent. The percentages of naive CD45RAhigh/CD27high T cells were determined by flow cytometry on a PBMC aliquot from every donor. This sequence originates from a man aged 18-30 years in good health. The source material was blood. The chain is made from TRBV27 and TRBJ2-2; TRBD2 agrees with 9 junctional bases. The CDR3 protein is CASSFQSGRRTGELFF. The DNA sequence reads TGTGCCAGCAGTTTCCAGAGCGGGAGGAGAACCGGGGAGCTGTTTTTT.